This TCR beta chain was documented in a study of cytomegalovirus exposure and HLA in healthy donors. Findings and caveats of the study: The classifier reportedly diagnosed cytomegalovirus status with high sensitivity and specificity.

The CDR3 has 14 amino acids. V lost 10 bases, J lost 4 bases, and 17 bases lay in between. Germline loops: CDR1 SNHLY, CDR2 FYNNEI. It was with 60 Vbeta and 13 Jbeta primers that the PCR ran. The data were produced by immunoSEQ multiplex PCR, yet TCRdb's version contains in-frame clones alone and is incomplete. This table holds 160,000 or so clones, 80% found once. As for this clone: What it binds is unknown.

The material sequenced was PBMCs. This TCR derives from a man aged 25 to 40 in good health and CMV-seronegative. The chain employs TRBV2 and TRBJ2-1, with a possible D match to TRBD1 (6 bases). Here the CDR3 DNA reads TGTGCCACCTCTCTACTCACAGGGTACAATGAGCAGTTCTTC. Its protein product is CATSLLTGYNEQFF.